Shown below are 11 T cell receptor beta chains from a single sample sequenced in a study of T-cell reconstitution after alpha-beta-depleted transplantation in children. The authors prepared the TCRbeta library with unique molecular identifiers. Each CDR3 protein is one row after TCRdb ran MiXCR on the PCR reads. The sample holds about 690,000 distinct CDR3 sequences, roughly 17% seen once. This material consisted of PBMCs from the stem cell graft donor, taken from the stem cell graft. The receptor source for this set is a human donor who donated a stem cell graft to a child with acute myeloid leukemia.

The gene calls are TRBV13 and TRBJ2-1; 9 bases map to TRBD2. From germline, CDR1 is PRHDT and CDR2 FYEKMQ (reference sequence). There are 16 residues in the CDR3. Unmatched junction bases numbered 12, after V lost 5 bases and J lost 7 bases. CDR3 loop: CASSLEGLARSNEQFF. Here the CDR3 DNA reads TGTGCCAGCAGCCTCGAGGGACTAGCTAGGTCGAATGAGCAGTTCTTC.

The chain carries TRBV12-3 or TRBV12-4 and TRBJ2-5, with TRBD2 as a possible D gene (5 bases). Deletions cut 2 bases from V and 4 bases from J, with 11 bases between. The CDR3 contains 14 residues. The CDR3 reads CASSLHGGRETQYF. As DNA, the CDR3 is TGTGCCAGCAGTTTACACGGAGGACGAGAGACCCAGTACTTC.

This clonotype has a handful of counts. The rearrangement links TRBV30 to TRBJ2-7; D gene ambiguous. This CDR3 contains 14 residues. V dropped 2 bases and J dropped 2 bases, with 13 bases sitting between them. The germline CDR1 and CDR2 sequences are GTSNPN and SVGIG (reference sequence). The DNA of the CDR3 is TGTGCCTGGAGTAAGGGTGGTGCCCCCTACGAGCAGTACTTC. Translated, it gives CAWSKGGAPYEQYF.

The V gene is TRBV4-3, the J gene TRBJ1-2; maybe TRBD1 (6 bases). V lost 4 bases and J lost 3, with 18 bases in between. Per the germline V gene, CDR1 is LGHNA and CDR2 is YSLEER. The CDR3 spans 16 residues. For the CDR3, the DNA is TGCGCCAGCAGCCCGTTTTTGGGGGGCGCGGACTATGGCTACACCTTC. It translates to CASSPFLGGADYGYTF.

This clonotype was detected ten times or more. The chain recombines TRBV24-1 with TRBJ2-3; the match to TRBD2 covers 8 bases. After removal of 0 bases from V and 3 bases from J, the junction contained 1 base not matched to a gene. CDR3 length equals 15 residues. From germline, CDR1 is KGHDR and CDR2 SFDVKD. The CDR3 loop is CATSDLVAGTDTQYF. For the CDR3, the DNA is TGTGCCACCAGTGATTTGGTAGCGGGGACAGATACGCAGTATTTT.

This clonotype came up many times. The V and J genes are TRBV9 and TRBJ2-1; the match to TRBD2 covers 8 bases. This CDR3 has 15 amino acids. V was pared by 4 bases and J by 6 bases, with 9 bases of the junction left unmatched. Germline CDR1 is SGDLS and CDR2 is YYNGEE. The CDR3 spells CASSWEGGGSNEQFF. The CDR3 DNA is TGTGCCAGCAGCTGGGAGGGCGGGGGGAGCAATGAGCAGTTCTTC.

The V gene is TRBV11-2, the J gene TRBJ2-1; 11 bases map to TRBD2. Germline V CDR1 and CDR2: SGHAT, FQNNGV. The CDR3 runs 16 residues. V shed 5 bases and J 4 bases; nucleotides not matched to a gene: 7. Here the CDR3 reads CASSHPGTSGYNEQFF. The CDR3 DNA is TGTGCCAGCAGCCACCCCGGGACTAGCGGTTACAATGAGCAGTTCTTC.

This chain joins TRBV7-9 and TRBJ1-2; D is possibly TRBD1 (6 bases). The CDR3 is 14 residues long. The germline V gene encodes CDR1 SEHNR and CDR2 FQNEAQ (reference sequence). Trimming took off 0 bases at V and 5 bases at J, with 10 bases between the two ends. CDR3 residues: CASSLANREYGYTF. The CDR3 coding sequence is TGTGCCAGCAGCTTAGCGAACAGGGAGTATGGCTACACCTTC.

This clonotype was seen more than once but under ten times. This rearrangement joins TRBV12-3 or TRBV12-4 to TRBJ1-6, with D uncertain. This CDR3 spans 12 amino acids. V lost 6 bases and J lost 10, with 10 bases in between. In nucleotides, the CDR3 is TGTGCCAGCAGGTCCGGTTCCTCACCCCTCCACTTT. Translated: CASRSGSSPLHF.

J is TRBJ2-5 and V is TRBV24-1; no definite D call. V shed 0 bases and J shed 5 bases, with 12 bases lying between them. Germline-derived CDR1 and CDR2 are KGHDR and SFDVKD. The CDR3 sequence is 15 residues long. The CDR3 spells CATSDLGNFGETQYF. The CDR3 DNA reads as TGTGCCACCAGTGATTTGGGGAACTTCGGGGAGACCCAGTACTTC.

This clonotype was counted between two and nine times. This sequence joins TRBV7-8 and TRBJ2-3, with 14 bases fitting TRBD2. The CDR3 loop spans 16 amino acids. Germline-derived CDR1 and CDR2 are SGHVS and FQNEAQ. V lost 5 bases, J lost 5 bases, and 6 bases stayed unmatched. CDR3 amino acids: CASSPGLAGGGDTQYF. CDR3 coding DNA: TGTGCCAGCAGCCCCGGACTAGCGGGGGGAGGAGATACGCAGTATTTT.